One TCR beta chain is described in this entry. Autoimmune disease history or systemic immunosuppression meant exclusion. The protocol was immunoSEQ multiplex PCR, while the TCRdb copy is restricted to in-frame clones and leaves out a portion. This sample has 55,000 to 85,000 clones, with 80% to 90% found just once. This entry belongs to a study of OX40 agonist ivuxolimab in advanced cancers. The TCR sequence derives from an adult with an advanced solid tumor such as melanoma, head and neck, liver or kidney cancer. Material: CD4+ or CD8+ T cells sorted from blood, obtained in a trial of the OX40 agonist ivuxolimab.

The CDR3 reads CASSLSSGSAEFF. CDR3 nucleotide sequence: TGTGCCAGCAGCTTGTCTAGCGGGAGCGCCGAGTTCTTC. The chain recombines TRBV5-4 with TRBJ2-1; 10 nucleotides line up with TRBD2. The CDR3 runs 13 residues. The germline CDR1 and CDR2 sequences are SGHNT and YYREEE (reference sequence). J was trimmed by 14 bases and V by 1 base; bases with no gene match: 6.